This TCR beta chain was captured in a study of regulatory T cells in long-lasting Graves disease. Study in general: Antithyroid drugs had been taken by newly diagnosed Graves' patients for under 3 months.

As for time point: newly diagnosed GD, antithyroid drugs for less than 3 months. Construction of the TCR library relied on RNA isolated from PBMCs. American Thyroid Association guidelines were used to diagnose Graves' disease. V was pared by 5 bases and J by 6 bases, with 23 bases between. Germline V gene data show CDR1 as MNHEY and CDR2 as SMNVEV (reference sequence). This CDR3 comprises 17 residues. Overall study findings and caveats: There was favoring of TRBV28, TRBJ1-2 and TRBJ2-5 in persistent disease.

As to this clonotype: No antigen is known for it.

According to the study, TCR beta libraries were built with iRepertoire HTBI primers and CDR3-region Arm-PCR. In TCRdb, the multiplex PCR reads were re-called with MiXCR into one record per CDR3 protein. The table includes roughly 420,000 distinct CDR3 sequences, around 15% detected once. This sample was shared with a second study, whose subject was T cells in Graves' hyperthyroidism and ophthalmopathy.

The source of this sequence is a woman aged 18-29 years with Graves disease. The chain couples TRBV27 to TRBJ2-1; TRBD1 might be the D (7 bases). The sequencing used peripheral blood mononuclear cells (PBMCs), collected at new diagnosis, from a patient treated with antithyroid drugs. DNA for the CDR3: TGTGCCAGCAGTCCCCCCCCGAGGGCAGGGGGGATCAATGAGCAGTTCTTC. Protein: CASSPPPRAGGINEQFF.